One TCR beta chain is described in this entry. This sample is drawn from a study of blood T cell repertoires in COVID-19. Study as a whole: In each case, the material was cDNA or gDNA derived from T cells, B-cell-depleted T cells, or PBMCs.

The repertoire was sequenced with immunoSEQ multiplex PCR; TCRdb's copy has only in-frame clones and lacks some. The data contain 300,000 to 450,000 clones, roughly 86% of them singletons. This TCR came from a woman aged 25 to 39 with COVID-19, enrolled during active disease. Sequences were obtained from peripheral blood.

The DNA for the CDR3 is TGTGCCAGCAGCTTAGATCAGGCCGAGCAGTACTTC. Translated, it gives CASSLDQAEQYF. The chain employs TRBV11-3 and TRBJ2-7, with no clear D. Germline V gene data show CDR1 as SGHNT and CDR2 as YENEEA. The V and J ends lost 0 bases and 6 bases respectively, with 6 bases between them. This CDR3 contains 12 residues.